These 22 T cell receptor beta chains came from one sample sequenced in a study of CD8 T cells in ankylosing spondylitis (dated by TCRdb to about 2017). Library preparation was by 5' RACE. The reads were generated on an Illumina HiSeq 2500. TCRdb cleaned the public reads at Q25 with fastp, built clones with MiXCR and kept in-frame beta chains. Each CDR3 protein gets just one entry, which takes the most common genes and DNA from the rows behind it. For this sample there are around 100,000 distinct CDR3 sequences; less than 25% appear just once. Jointly, the top ten make up roughly an eighth of the sample. Sequenced: synovial fluid, either unsorted or a sorted T cell fraction (not recorded which). These receptors were taken from a male donor with ankylosing spondylitis.

The genes are TRBV4-1 and TRBJ2-1; no reliable D call. Between the trimmed V and J ends, which lost 4 bases and 0 bases, there was a span of 16 bases. Germline CDR1 is MGHRA and CDR2 is YSYEKL. The CDR3 covers 17 residues. In nucleotides, the CDR3 is TGCGCCAGCAGCCCCCCATTGGACCTTTACTCCTACAATGAGCAGTTCTTC. Translation: CASSPPLDLYSYNEQFF.

The chain joins TRBV5-1 to TRBJ2-2; 10 nucleotides align to TRBD2. The CDR3 is 15 amino acids. Germline CDR1 SGHRS, CDR2 YFSETQ. V lost 4 bases to trimming and J lost 4 bases; unmatched junction nucleotides: 4. The CDR3 loop reads CASSVTSGFTGELFF. The CDR3 DNA reads TGCGCCAGCAGCGTGACTAGCGGGTTCACCGGGGAGCTGTTTTTT.

This clonotype was recorded at least ten times. The chain recombines TRBV7-2 with TRBJ2-1; D remains ambiguous. Germline-derived CDR1 and CDR2 are SGHTA and FQGNSA. Trimming cost V 1 base and J 0 bases, with 4 bases left between them. The CDR3 extends over 14 amino acids. In nucleotides, the CDR3 is TGTGCCAGCAGCTTAGAGAGCTCCTACAATGAGCAGTTCTTC. Its protein is CASSLESSYNEQFF.

In this sample, this clonotype turned up a few times. This chain connects TRBV5-6 to TRBJ2-1; TRBD1 matches 9 bases. V gave up 2 bases and J gave up 4 bases; unmatched junction bases: 10. Germline V CDR1 and CDR2: SGHDT, YYEEEE. This CDR3 has 17 residues. CDR3 sequence reads: CASSLTGGSNSYNEQFF. CDR3 DNA sequence: TGTGCCAGCAGCTTAACAGGGGGCTCGAACTCTTACAATGAGCAGTTCTTC.

This sequence joins TRBV7-2 and TRBJ2-3; no firm D call. The CDR3 is made up of 13 amino acids. The germline V gene encodes CDR1 SGHTA and CDR2 FQGNSA. V gave up 5 bases and J gave up 5 bases, with 11 bases separating them. CDR3 protein: CASSNQPGDTQYF. The CDR3 nucleotides are TGTGCCAGCAGCAACCAGCCGGGAGATACGCAGTATTTT.

The chain recombines TRBV7-8 with TRBJ1-4, with TRBD1 matching over 9 bases. Looked up from germline, CDR1 is SGHVS and CDR2 is FQNEAQ. V lost 5 bases, J lost 0 bases, and 4 bases stayed unmatched. This CDR3 contains 16 residues. The CDR3: CASSRQGGATNEKLFF. Written as DNA, the CDR3 is TGTGCCAGCAGCAGACAGGGGGGGGCAACTAATGAAAAACTGTTTTTT.

This chain links TRBV18 with TRBJ2-2; 9 nucleotides match TRBD2. V lost 8 bases to trimming and J lost 4 bases; unmatched junction nucleotides: 8. Germline V gene data show CDR1 as KGHSH and CDR2 as LQKENI. The CDR3 is made up of 15 amino acids. This CDR3 is CASRASGRPTGELFF. The DNA of the CDR3 is TGTGCCAGCCGGGCCAGCGGGAGGCCCACCGGGGAGCTGTTTTTT.

The CDR3 coding sequence is TGTGCCAGCAGTAGGTACCCTAACGGGGTAACTGAAGCTTTCTTT. This gives the protein CASSRYPNGVTEAFF. The V and J genes are TRBV27 and TRBJ1-1, with D uncertain. The CDR3 extends over 15 amino acids. Trimming cost V 5 bases and J 5 bases, with 18 bases left between them. Germline loops: CDR1 MNHEY, CDR2 SMNVEV (reference sequence).

This sequence joins TRBV10-3 and TRBJ2-3, with D possibly matching TRBD1 (5 bases). Germline V gene lookup returns CDR1 ENHRY and CDR2 SYGVKD. Trimming took off 3 bases at V and 6 bases at J, with 10 bases between the two ends. The CDR3 is 13 amino acids. The CDR3: CAISDSGSDTQYF. In DNA form, the CDR3 reads TGTGCCATCAGTGATTCAGGGTCGGATACGCAGTATTTT.

This chain uses TRBV6-1 with TRBJ1-1; tentative D call: TRBD1 (6 bases). Germline V CDR1 and CDR2: MNHNS, SASEGT. With 2 bases removed from V and 0 bases from J, the gap between germline ends came to 10 bases. The CDR3 length is 15 residues. The CDR3 here is CASSEYAGVNTEAFF. The CDR3 DNA sequence: TGTGCCAGCAGTGAATACGCAGGGGTGAACACTGAAGCTTTCTTT.

This clonotype was seen more than once but under ten times. The J gene is TRBJ2-1, the V gene TRBV18, with a tentative D call TRBD1 (5 bases). V gave up 6 bases and J gave up 7 bases, with 13 bases separating them. CDR1 is KGHSH and CDR2 is LQKENI in the germline V gene. The CDR3 has 13 residues. In DNA, the CDR3 is TGTGCCAGCTCGGGGCCTGCAGGTAATGAGCAGTTCTTC. This gives the protein CASSGPAGNEQFF.

This clonotype appeared a few times. The J gene is TRBJ1-5, the V gene TRBV5-1; D may be TRBD1 (6 bases). The germline V and J ends were trimmed by 3 bases and 6 bases, with 16 bases remaining between them. Looked up from germline, CDR1 is SGHRS and CDR2 is YFSETQ. CDR3 length: 15 residues. In DNA form, the CDR3 reads TGCGCCAGCAGCTCGACGGGGGGCGCGAGTCAGCCCCAGCATTTT. It encodes CASSSTGGASQPQHF. Based on the CDR3 plus reference TRBV5-1 and TRBJ1-5, the full variable domain is KAGVTQTPRYLIKTRGQQVTLSCSPISGHRSVSWYQQTPGQGLQFLFEYFSETQRNKGNFPGRFSGRQFSNSRSEMNVSTLELGDSALYLCASSSTGGASQPQHFGDGTRLSIL.

This clonotype was recorded a few times. This sequence joins TRBV7-2 and TRBJ2-5, with D perhaps matching TRBD1 (6 bases). The V end lost 6 bases, the J end lost 1 base, and 15 bases lay between the germline ends. Germline CDR1 SGHTA, CDR2 FQGNSA. The CDR3 has 15 residues. DNA of the CDR3: TGTGCCAGCAGTTGGGGGACATCTCTCCAAGAGACCCAGTACTTC. Amino acid sequence: CASSWGTSLQETQYF.

The CDR3 DNA sequence: TGTGCCAGCAGCGTAGCAGCAGGGACCGGGGAGCTGTTTTTT. Protein product: CASSVAAGTGELFF. V gene TRBV9 combines with J gene TRBJ2-2; the D gene is possibly TRBD1 (5 bases). Trimming removed 0 bases at V and 5 bases at J, with 8 bases between. The V gene's germline CDR1 is SGDLS and CDR2 YYNGEE. The CDR3 covers 14 residues.

In its sample, this clonotype was seen a few times. The rearrangement uses TRBV7-9 and TRBJ2-5, with 8 bases matching TRBD1. Trimming took 5 bases from V and 5 from J; bases not matched to a gene: 10. The CDR3 is 15 amino acids. Germline values: CDR1 SEHNR, CDR2 FQNEAQ (reference sequence). The CDR3 spells CASSLDRVIIETQYF. CDR3 nucleotides: TGTGCCAGCAGCCTGGACAGGGTAATAATTGAGACCCAGTACTTC.

This clonotype was detected only a few times. This rearrangement joins TRBV11-2 to TRBJ2-7; D possibly corresponds to TRBD1 (5 bases). The germline V gene has CDR1 SGHAT and CDR2 FQNNGV. Trimming cost V 1 base and J 0 bases, with 13 bases left between them. The CDR3 length is 16 residues. The DNA for the CDR3 is TGTGCCAGCAGCTTAGCAATAGGGGCGAGCTCCTACGAGCAGTACTTC. Encoded protein: CASSLAIGASSYEQYF.

The chain carries TRBV7-9 and TRBJ1-2, with 9 bases matching TRBD1. Germline V gene data show CDR1 as SEHNR and CDR2 as FQNEAQ (reference sequence). Losses at the gene ends were 5 bases for V and 6 bases for J; bases not matched to a gene: 13. CDR3 length: 16 amino acids. DNA for the CDR3: TGTGCCAGCAGCCCATCAACCGGGACAGGGATGGATGGCTACACCTTC. It encodes CASSPSTGTGMDGYTF.

This clonotype was recorded at least ten times. V gene TRBV5-1 combines with J gene TRBJ2-2, with no clear D. V lost 6 bases, J lost 1 base, and 10 bases lay in between. The CDR3 totals 14 residues. Germline V CDR1 and CDR2: SGHRS, YFSETQ. Here the CDR3 reads CASTREGNTGELFF. For the CDR3, the DNA is TGCGCCAGCACTCGAGAAGGGAACACCGGGGAGCTGTTTTTT.

This clonotype was recorded many times. J is TRBJ2-2 and V is TRBV18; no clear D gene. This CDR3 region has 16 residues. From germline, CDR1 is KGHSH and CDR2 LQKENI. V shed 3 bases and J shed 0 bases, with 11 bases lying between them. The CDR3: CASSPRSRANTGELFF. The CDR3 nucleotides are TGTGCCAGCTCACCTAGGAGTCGGGCGAACACCGGGGAGCTGTTTTTT. Full variable domain (remainder filled in from reference TRBV18 and TRBJ2-2): NAGVMQNPRHLVRRRGQEARLRCSPMKGHSHVYWYRQLPEEGLKFMVYLQKENIIDESGMPKERFSAEFPKEGPSILRIQQVVRGDSAAYFCASSPRSRANTGELFFGEGSRLTVL.

The chain carries TRBV5-1 and TRBJ2-1; the match to TRBD2 covers 9 bases. The V and J ends lost 6 bases and 7 bases, in that order; junction bases with no gene match: 8. Germline CDR1 SGHRS, CDR2 YFSETQ. The CDR3 loop spans 14 amino acids. CDR3 bases: TGCGCCAGCAAGAAGGTAGCGGGAGATAATGAGCAGTTCTTC. Translated: CASKKVAGDNEQFF.

V usage is TRBV9 and J usage is TRBJ2-1; no definite D call. The germline gives CDR1 SGDLS, CDR2 YYNGEE. The length of the CDR3 is 14 residues. Between the trimmed V and J ends, which lost 2 bases and 8 bases, there was a span of 14 bases. The CDR3 loop is CASSVGPGPDEQFF. Written as DNA, the CDR3 is TGTGCCAGCAGCGTCGGCCCCGGGCCCGATGAGCAGTTCTTC.

The chain has TRBV27 and TRBJ1-1; possible D gene TRBD1, 6 bases. This CDR3 region has 15 residues. CDR1 MNHEY and CDR2 SMNVEV come from the germline V gene (reference sequence). Trimming pared 4 bases from V and 0 bases from J, leaving 12 bases between. The CDR3 loop reads CASSSWTDLNTEAFF. DNA of the CDR3: TGTGCCAGCAGTTCTTGGACAGACCTGAACACTGAAGCTTTCTTT.